This T cell receptor beta chain was captured by sequencing in a study of blood T cell repertoires in COVID-19. Using immunoSEQ multiplex PCR, the repertoire was profiled, and TCRdb retains in-frame clones only, with some absent. The sample has under 60,000 clones; 75% to 90% are singletons. V lost 2 bases and J lost 10, with 8 bases in between. CDR1 is KGHDR, CDR2 SFDVKD, per germline. The CDR3 length is 12 residues. The TCR comes from a human donor with active COVID-19. The donor label of this sample is uncertain. The V and J genes are TRBV24-1 and TRBJ2-1, with D possibly being TRBD1 (6 bases). The sample was peripheral blood. The CDR3 DNA follows: TGTGCCACCAGTGATTACAGGGACGAGCAGTTCTTC. Its translation is CATSDYRDEQFF.